This TCR beta chain emerged from a study of T cells in narcolepsy. General study points: Autoreactive clonotypes reportedly recurred in blood of same and different patients, not controls.

Produced via immunoSEQ multiplex PCR; TCRdb's table is partial and in-frame only. The table includes some 19,000 clones, 85% to 90% detected once. This clone has just a few counts. Its antigen is still unknown. Trimming at V came to 8 bases and at J to 2 bases, leaving 14 bases not matched to a gene. Germline lookup yields CDR1 SNHLY and CDR2 FYNNEI. The CDR3 is made up of 18 amino acids. The source is a human donor in good health. The specimen was memory (CD45RA-) CD4+ T cells from blood. The V gene is TRBV2, the J gene TRBJ2-7; 14 nucleotides line up with TRBD2. CDR3 residues: CASQLQTSGREAPYEQYF. DNA for the CDR3: TGTGCCAGCCAGCTCCAGACTAGCGGGAGGGAGGCCCCCTACGAGCAGTACTTC.